The 16 T cell receptor beta chains below were found in one sample sequenced in a study of technical replicates of blood from several donors. The repertoire was sequenced with immunoSEQ multiplex PCR; TCRdb's copy has only in-frame clones and lacks some. Of more than 90,000 clones detected, about 94% appear once; the ten largest clones hold approximately 0.21%. What was sequenced was T cells isolated from PBMCs. The receptor set was obtained from a human donor in good health.

The chain links TRBV27 to TRBJ2-7; TRBD2 agrees at 7 bases. Trimming took 5 bases from V and 4 from J; bases not matched to a gene: 5. Germline values: CDR1 MNHEY, CDR2 SMNVEV (reference sequence). The CDR3 runs to 13 residues. CDR3 region: CASSLRLAYEQYF. The CDR3 DNA sequence: TGTGCCAGCAGTCTCCGACTAGCATACGAGCAGTACTTC.

The CDR3 sequence: CASSFLRGGVTDTQYF. As DNA, the CDR3 is TGTGCCAGCAGTTTCCTAAGGGGAGGGGTGACAGATACGCAGTATTTT. This sequence joins TRBV27 and TRBJ2-3; 7 bases line up with TRBD2. There are 16 residues in the CDR3. Trimming cost V 3 bases and J 3 bases; bases outside gene matches: 9. CDR1 is MNHEY, CDR2 SMNVEV, per germline (reference sequence).

V usage is TRBV7-7 and J usage is TRBJ2-5; 7 positions agree with TRBD1. CDR1 is SSHAT, CDR2 FNYEAQ, per germline (reference sequence). CDR3 length equals 15 residues. V dropped 2 bases and J dropped 1; count of bases not matched to a gene: 4. In nucleotides, the CDR3 is TGTGCCAGCAGCTTATCGACAGGGAGCCAAGAGACCCAGTACTTC. Translation gives CASSLSTGSQETQYF.

A word on this clone: The same CDR3 also results from other DNA sequences found in this sample. The chain recombines TRBV10-2 with TRBJ2-3; 9 bases fit TRBD1. The CDR3 totals 14 residues. The V gene end was trimmed by 6 bases and the J gene end by 1 base; junction bases not matched to a gene: 2. In germline, CDR1 is WSHSY, CDR2 SAAADI. CDR3 bases: TGCGCCAGCAGCCGGACAGGGGGCACAGATACGCAGTATTTT. Amino acids: CASSRTGGTDTQYF.

The CDR3 sequence: CASSSRGIYEQYF. The CDR3 DNA reads as TGTGCCAGCAGTTCACGGGGGATCTACGAGCAGTACTTC. The chain couples TRBV27 to TRBJ2-7; D possibly corresponds to TRBD2 (6 bases). CDR1 and CDR2 from the germline V gene are MNHEY and SMNVEV (reference sequence). V was cut by 4 bases and J by 3 bases, with 10 bases left in between. There are 13 residues in the CDR3.

This clone was recorded only once. In DNA, the CDR3 is TGTGCCAGTAGTACTCAGACAGGGCCGAGCGAGCAGTACTTC. Its protein product is CASSTQTGPSEQYF. This sequence joins TRBV19 and TRBJ2-7; 7 positions agree with TRBD1. Germline V lookup: CDR1 LNHDA, CDR2 SQIVND (reference sequence). V gave up 4 bases and J gave up 6 bases; unmatched junction bases: 9. This CDR3 is 14 amino acids long.

A single count supports this clone. This CDR3 reads CASSSKLSGGRTDTQYF. The CDR3 nucleotides read TGTGCCAGCAGCTCAAAACTTAGCGGGGGGCGCACAGATACGCAGTATTTT. V is TRBV11-2 and J is TRBJ2-3; the match to TRBD2 covers 10 bases. Germline V gene sequence: CDR1 SGHAT, CDR2 FQNNGV. Losses at the gene ends were 4 bases for V and 1 base for J; bases not matched to a gene: 8. The CDR3 sequence is 17 residues long.

The J gene is TRBJ2-5, the V gene TRBV30, with D possibly TRBD2 on 5 matching bases. The germline V gene has CDR1 GTSNPN and CDR2 SVGIG (reference sequence). The CDR3 contains 14 residues. V dropped 8 bases and J dropped 2 bases, with 18 bases sitting between them. The CDR3 loop is CARSSVGGQETQYF. For the CDR3, the DNA is TGTGCCCGCTCTTCGGTGGGCGGGCAAGAGACCCAGTACTTC.

The V and J genes are TRBV19 and TRBJ2-1, with a tentative D call TRBD2 (6 bases). This CDR3 is built from 15 residues. With 0 bases removed from V and 7 bases from J, the gap between germline ends came to 13 bases. Germline assignment: CDR1 LNHDA and CDR2 SQIVND (reference sequence). CDR3 residues: CASSIDRGGWNEQFF. The CDR3 coding sequence is TGTGCCAGTAGTATAGATCGGGGAGGCTGGAATGAGCAGTTCTTC.

The chain joins TRBV27 to TRBJ2-5; TRBD2 agrees at 11 bases. Germline V gene data show CDR1 as MNHEY and CDR2 as SMNVEV (reference sequence). Losses at the gene ends were 5 bases for V and 2 bases for J; bases not matched to a gene: 10. This CDR3 comprises 17 residues. CDR3 in amino acids: CASSPPGGTSGQETQYF. CDR3 in DNA: TGTGCCAGCAGTCCACCAGGAGGGACTAGCGGACAAGAGACCCAGTACTTC.

The gene calls are TRBV6-5 and TRBJ1-5, with no clear D. The CDR3 is made up of 14 amino acids. Germline loops: CDR1 MNHEY, CDR2 SVGAGI. Trimming removed 6 bases from V and 0 bases from J, with 9 bases in between. CDR3 DNA sequence: TGTGCCAGCAGCCCATCGGGTAGCAATCAGCCCCAGCATTTT. The encoded protein is CASSPSGSNQPQHF.

J is TRBJ2-7 and V is TRBV7-6, with 8 positions matching TRBD2. The CDR3 is made up of 17 amino acids. Germline CDR1 and CDR2: SGHVS and FNYEAQ. The J segment lost 0 bases and the V segment lost 1 base, leaving 8 bases of the junction unmatched. The CDR3 sequence: CASSLGRGGRGSYEQYF. CDR3 nucleotides: TGTGCCAGCAGCTTAGGCCGGGGGGGTAGGGGCTCCTACGAGCAGTACTTC.

The chain carries TRBV27 and TRBJ2-3, with 7 bases fitting TRBD2. V shed 1 base and J 4 bases; nucleotides not matched to a gene: 2. Per germline, CDR1 MNHEY and CDR2 SMNVEV (reference sequence). This CDR3 comprises 14 residues. In DNA, the CDR3 is TGTGCCAGCAGTTTATGGGGGGGGGCAGATACGCAGTATTTT. It is translated as CASSLWGGADTQYF.

The V call is TRBV5-6, the J call TRBJ2-5; 9 bases line up with TRBD2. The CDR3 length is 14 residues. The J segment lost 5 bases and the V segment lost 3 bases, leaving 5 bases of the junction unmatched. Germline CDR1 is SGHDT and CDR2 is YYEEEE. The CDR3 region has the DNA TGTGCCAGCAGCTCGTCCCTAGCGGGGGAGACCCAGTACTTC. Encoded protein: CASSSSLAGETQYF.

J is TRBJ2-5 and V is TRBV18; TRBD2 matches at 7 bases. V was pared by 2 bases and J by 3 bases, with 6 bases of the junction left unmatched. CDR1 KGHSH and CDR2 LQKENI come from the germline V gene. The CDR3 is 15 residues long. The CDR3 DNA follows: TGTGCCAGCTCACCAAACGAGGCGGGGGAAGAGACCCAGTACTTC. It is translated as CASSPNEAGEETQYF.

The chain has TRBV5-1 and TRBJ1-5; 7 bases line up with TRBD1. V trimming: 0 bases; J trimming: 8 bases; junction bases outside the gene matches: 8. The CDR3 has 15 amino acids. Germline V CDR1 and CDR2: SGHRS, YFSETQ. DNA for the CDR3: TGCGCCAGCAGCTTGGCCGGGACAGCAGGTGAGCCCCAGCATTTT. This sequence encodes CASSLAGTAGEPQHF. Together with reference TRBV5-1 and TRBJ1-5, the CDR3 gives the full variable domain: KAGVTQTPRYLIKTRGQQVTLSCSPISGHRSVSWYQQTPGQGLQFLFEYFSETQRNKGNFPGRFSGRQFSNSRSEMNVSTLELGDSALYLCASSLAGTAGEPQHFGDGTRLSIL.